This TCR beta chain was obtained from a study of blood T cell repertoires in COVID-19. TCRdb's copy holds only in-frame clones and misses some; the assay was immunoSEQ multiplex PCR. The sample records 200,000 to 250,000 clones, 82% being singletons. Participant-reported clinical history was the basis for cohort assignment. There are 14 residues in the CDR3. CDR1 and CDR2 (germline): SGHAT, FQDESV (reference sequence). V was clipped by 2 bases and J by 1 base, with 8 bases between them. This clone appeared once. The TCR comes from a woman in her fifties or sixties who had recovered from COVID-19. The sample taken for sequencing was PBMCs or T cells enriched from blood (not recorded which). J is TRBJ1-1 and V is TRBV11-1; D is unclear. The CDR3 is CASSLPPSNTEAFF. The DNA for the CDR3 is TGTGCCAGCAGCTTACCTCCCTCGAACACTGAAGCTTTCTTT.